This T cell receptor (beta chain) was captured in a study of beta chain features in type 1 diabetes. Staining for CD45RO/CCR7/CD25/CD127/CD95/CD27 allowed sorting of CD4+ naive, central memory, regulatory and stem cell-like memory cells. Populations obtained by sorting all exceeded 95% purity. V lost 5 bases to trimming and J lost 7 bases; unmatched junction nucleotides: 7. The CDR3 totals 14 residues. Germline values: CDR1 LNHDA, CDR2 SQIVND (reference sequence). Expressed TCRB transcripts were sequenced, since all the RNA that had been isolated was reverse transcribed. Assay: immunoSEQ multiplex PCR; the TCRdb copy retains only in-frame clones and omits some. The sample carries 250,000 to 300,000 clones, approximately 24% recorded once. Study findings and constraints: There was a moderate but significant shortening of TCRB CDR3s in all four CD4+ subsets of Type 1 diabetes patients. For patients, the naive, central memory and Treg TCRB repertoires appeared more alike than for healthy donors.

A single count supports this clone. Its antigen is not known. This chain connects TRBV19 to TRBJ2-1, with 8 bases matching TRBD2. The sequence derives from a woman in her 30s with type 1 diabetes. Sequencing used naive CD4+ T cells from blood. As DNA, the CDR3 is TGTGCCAGTAGTGGGTCGGGAGGGCCGAATGAGCAGTTCTTC. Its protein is CASSGSGGPNEQFF.